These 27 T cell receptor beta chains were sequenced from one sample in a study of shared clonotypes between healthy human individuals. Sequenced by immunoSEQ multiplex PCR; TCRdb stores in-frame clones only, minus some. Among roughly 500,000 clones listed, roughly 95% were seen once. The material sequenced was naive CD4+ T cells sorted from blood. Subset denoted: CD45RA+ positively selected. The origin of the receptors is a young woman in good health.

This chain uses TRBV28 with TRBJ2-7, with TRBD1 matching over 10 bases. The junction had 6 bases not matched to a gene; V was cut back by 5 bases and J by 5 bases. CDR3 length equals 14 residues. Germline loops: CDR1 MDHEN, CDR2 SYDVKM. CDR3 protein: CASSPGQGYHEQYF. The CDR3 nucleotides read TGTGCCAGCAGTCCGGGACAGGGGTACCACGAGCAGTACTTC.

CDR3: CASGGKKNRVSYNEQFF. In nucleotides, the CDR3 is TGTGCCAGCGGGGGGAAGAAAAACAGGGTATCCTACAATGAGCAGTTCTTC. The chain has TRBV28 and TRBJ2-1, with D possibly called TRBD1 or TRBD2 (6 bases each). The CDR3 loop spans 17 amino acids. The germline V gene encodes CDR1 MDHEN and CDR2 SYDVKM. V was cut by 8 bases and J by 1 base, with 21 bases left in between.

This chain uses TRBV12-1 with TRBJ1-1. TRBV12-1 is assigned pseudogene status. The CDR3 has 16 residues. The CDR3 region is CASSFKGRGGNTEAFF. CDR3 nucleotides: TGTGCCAGCAGCTTTAAAGGCAGGGGGGGGAACACTGAAGCTTTCTTT.

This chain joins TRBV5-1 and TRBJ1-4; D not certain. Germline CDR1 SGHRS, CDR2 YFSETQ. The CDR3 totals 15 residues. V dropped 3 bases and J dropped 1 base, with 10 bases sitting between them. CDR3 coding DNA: TGCGCCAGCAGCTGGGGAGCCCAAACTAATGAAAAACTGTTTTTT. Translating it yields CASSWGAQTNEKLFF.

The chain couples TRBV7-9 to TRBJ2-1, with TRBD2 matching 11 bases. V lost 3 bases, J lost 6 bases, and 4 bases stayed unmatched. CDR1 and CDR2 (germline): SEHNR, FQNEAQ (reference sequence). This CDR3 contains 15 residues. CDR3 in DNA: TGTGCCAGCAGCTTCCTAGCGGGAGGACCCAATGAGCAGTTCTTC. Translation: CASSFLAGGPNEQFF.

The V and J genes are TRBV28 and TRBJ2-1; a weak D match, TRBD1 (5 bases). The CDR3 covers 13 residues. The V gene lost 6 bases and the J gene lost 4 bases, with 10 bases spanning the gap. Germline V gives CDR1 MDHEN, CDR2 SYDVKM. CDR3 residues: CASRGVRYNEQFF. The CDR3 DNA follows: TGTGCCAGCAGAGGGGTTCGATACAATGAGCAGTTCTTC.

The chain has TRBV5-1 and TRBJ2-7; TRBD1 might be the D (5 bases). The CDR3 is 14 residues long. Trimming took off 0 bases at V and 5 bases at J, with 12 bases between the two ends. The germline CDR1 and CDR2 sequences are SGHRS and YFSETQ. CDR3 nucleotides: TGCGCCAGCAGCTTGGCCGCAGGGCCCCACGAGCAGTACTTC. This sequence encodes CASSLAAGPHEQYF. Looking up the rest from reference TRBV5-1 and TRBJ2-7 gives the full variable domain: KAGVTQTPRYLIKTRGQQVTLSCSPISGHRSVSWYQQTPGQGLQFLFEYFSETQRNKGNFPGRFSGRQFSNSRSEMNVSTLELGDSALYLCASSLAAGPHEQYFGPGTRLTVT.

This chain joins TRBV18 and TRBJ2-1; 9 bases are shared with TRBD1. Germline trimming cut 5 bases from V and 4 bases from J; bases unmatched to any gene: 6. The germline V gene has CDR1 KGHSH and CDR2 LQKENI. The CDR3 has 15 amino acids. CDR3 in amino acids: CASSSPGQGYNEQFF. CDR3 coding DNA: TGTGCCAGCTCATCCCCGGGACAGGGATACAATGAGCAGTTCTTC.

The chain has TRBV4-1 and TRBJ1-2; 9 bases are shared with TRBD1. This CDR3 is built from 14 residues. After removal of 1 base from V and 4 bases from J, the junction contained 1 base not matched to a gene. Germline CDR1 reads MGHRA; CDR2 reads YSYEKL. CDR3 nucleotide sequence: TGCGCCAGCAGCCAAGGGGACAGGGCCTATGGCTACACCTTC. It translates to CASSQGDRAYGYTF.

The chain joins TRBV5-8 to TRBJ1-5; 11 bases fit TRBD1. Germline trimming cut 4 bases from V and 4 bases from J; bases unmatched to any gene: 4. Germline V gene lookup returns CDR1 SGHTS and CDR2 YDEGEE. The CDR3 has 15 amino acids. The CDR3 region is CASSKGQGVNQPQHF. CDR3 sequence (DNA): TGTGCCAGCAGCAAGGGACAGGGGGTTAATCAGCCCCAGCATTTT.

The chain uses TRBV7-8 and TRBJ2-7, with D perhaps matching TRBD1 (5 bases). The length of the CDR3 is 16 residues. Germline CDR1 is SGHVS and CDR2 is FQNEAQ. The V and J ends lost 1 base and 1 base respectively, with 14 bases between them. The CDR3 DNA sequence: TGTGCCAGCAGCTTAGAATTGTTAGCAGGGTCCTACGAGCAGTACTTC. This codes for CASSLELLAGSYEQYF.

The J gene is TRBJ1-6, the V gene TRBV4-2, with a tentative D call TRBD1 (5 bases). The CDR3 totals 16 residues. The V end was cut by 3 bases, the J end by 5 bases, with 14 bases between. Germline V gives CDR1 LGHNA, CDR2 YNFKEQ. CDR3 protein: CASSQTEYRNNSPLHF. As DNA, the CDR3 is TGTGCCAGCAGCCAGACCGAATACAGGAATAATTCACCCCTCCACTTT.

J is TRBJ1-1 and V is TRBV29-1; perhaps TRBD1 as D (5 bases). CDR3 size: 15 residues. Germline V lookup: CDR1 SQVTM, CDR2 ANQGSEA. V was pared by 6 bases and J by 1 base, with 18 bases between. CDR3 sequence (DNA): TGCAGCGTCTTACAGACAGACGGGTGGAACACTGAAGCTTTCTTT. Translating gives CSVLQTDGWNTEAFF.

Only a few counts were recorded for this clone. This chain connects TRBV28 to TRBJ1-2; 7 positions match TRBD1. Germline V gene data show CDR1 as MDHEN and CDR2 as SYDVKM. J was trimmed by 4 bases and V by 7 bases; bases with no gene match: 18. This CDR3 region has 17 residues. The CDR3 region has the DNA TGTGCCAGCATGTCCCCCCCATCCAGGGGGAGAGGCTATGGCTACACCTTC. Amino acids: CASMSPPSRGRGYGYTF.

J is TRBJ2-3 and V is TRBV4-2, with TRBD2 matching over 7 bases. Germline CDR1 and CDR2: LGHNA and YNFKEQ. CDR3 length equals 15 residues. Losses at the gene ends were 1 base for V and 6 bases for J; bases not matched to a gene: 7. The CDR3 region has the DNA TGTGCCAGCAGCCAAGGGGGACTACTCTCGGATACGCAGTATTTT. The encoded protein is CASSQGGLLSDTQYF.

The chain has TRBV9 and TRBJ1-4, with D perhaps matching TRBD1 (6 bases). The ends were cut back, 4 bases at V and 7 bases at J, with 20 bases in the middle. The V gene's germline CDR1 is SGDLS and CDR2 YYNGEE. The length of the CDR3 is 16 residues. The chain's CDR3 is CASSPRGGASSEKLFF. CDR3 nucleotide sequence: TGTGCCAGCAGCCCTAGAGGGGGGGCGTCTAGTGAAAAACTGTTTTTT. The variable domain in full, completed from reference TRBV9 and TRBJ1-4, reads DSGVTQTPKHLITATGQRVTLRCSPRSGDLSVYWYQQSLDQGLQFLIQYYNGEERAKGNILERFSAQQFPDLHSELNLSSLELGDSALYFCASSPRGGASSEKLFFGSGTQLSVL.

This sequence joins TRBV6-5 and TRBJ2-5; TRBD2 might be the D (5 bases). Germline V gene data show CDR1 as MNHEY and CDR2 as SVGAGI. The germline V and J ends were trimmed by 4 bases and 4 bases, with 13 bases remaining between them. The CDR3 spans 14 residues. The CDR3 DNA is TGTGCCAGCAGTTCTGTTGTAGCGTCAGAGACCCAGTACTTC. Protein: CASSSVVASETQYF.

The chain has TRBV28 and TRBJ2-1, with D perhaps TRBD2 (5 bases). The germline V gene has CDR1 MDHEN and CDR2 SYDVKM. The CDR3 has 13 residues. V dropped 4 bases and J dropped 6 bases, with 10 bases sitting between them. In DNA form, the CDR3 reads TGTGCCAGCAGTTCCGGAGGTACCAATGAGCAGTTCTTC. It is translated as CASSSGGTNEQFF.

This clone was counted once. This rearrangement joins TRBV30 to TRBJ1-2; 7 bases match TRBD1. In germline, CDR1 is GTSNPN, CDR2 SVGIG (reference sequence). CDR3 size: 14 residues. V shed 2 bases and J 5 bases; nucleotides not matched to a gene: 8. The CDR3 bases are TGTGCCTGGAGTCCCAGGCCAGGGGGATATGGCTACACCTTC. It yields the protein CAWSPRPGGYGYTF.

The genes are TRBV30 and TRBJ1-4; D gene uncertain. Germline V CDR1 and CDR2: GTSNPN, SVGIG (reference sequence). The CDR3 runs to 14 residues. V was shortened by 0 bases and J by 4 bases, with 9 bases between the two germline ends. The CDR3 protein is CAWSVPRSNEKLFF. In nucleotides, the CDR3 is TGTGCCTGGAGTGTACCGCGAAGTAATGAAAAACTGTTTTTT.

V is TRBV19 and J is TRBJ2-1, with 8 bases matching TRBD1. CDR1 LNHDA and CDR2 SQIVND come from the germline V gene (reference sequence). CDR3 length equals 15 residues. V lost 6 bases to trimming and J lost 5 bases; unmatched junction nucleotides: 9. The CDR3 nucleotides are TGTGCCAGTAGCTACGACAGGGGAAAGAACAATGAGCAGTTCTTC. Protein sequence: CASSYDRGKNNEQFF.

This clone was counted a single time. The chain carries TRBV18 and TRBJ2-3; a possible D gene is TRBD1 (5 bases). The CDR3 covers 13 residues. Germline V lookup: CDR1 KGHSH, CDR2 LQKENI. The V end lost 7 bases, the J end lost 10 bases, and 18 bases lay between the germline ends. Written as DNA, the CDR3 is TGTGCCAGCTTGACAGACCAGAGCCAATCGCAGTATTTT. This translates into CASLTDQSQSQYF.

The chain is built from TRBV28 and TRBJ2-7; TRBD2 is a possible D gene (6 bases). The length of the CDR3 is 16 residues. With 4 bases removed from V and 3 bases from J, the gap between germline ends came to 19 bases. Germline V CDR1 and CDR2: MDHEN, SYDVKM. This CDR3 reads CASSSGTPPRIYEQYF. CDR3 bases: TGTGCCAGCAGTTCCGGGACTCCACCAAGGATCTACGAGCAGTACTTC.

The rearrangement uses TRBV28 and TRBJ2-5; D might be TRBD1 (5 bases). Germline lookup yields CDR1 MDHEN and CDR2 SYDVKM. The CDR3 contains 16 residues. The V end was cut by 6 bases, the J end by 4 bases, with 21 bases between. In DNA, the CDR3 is TGTGCCAGCAGCGACCGCCAAGGAAGGGGCCGAGAGACCCAGTACTTC. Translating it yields CASSDRQGRGRETQYF.

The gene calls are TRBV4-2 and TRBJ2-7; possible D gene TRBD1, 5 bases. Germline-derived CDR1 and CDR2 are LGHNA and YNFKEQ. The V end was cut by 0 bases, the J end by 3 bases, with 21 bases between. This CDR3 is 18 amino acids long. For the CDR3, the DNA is TGTGCCAGCAGCCAAGAAGACACTCGCGGCCCAGACAGCTACGAGCAGTACTTC. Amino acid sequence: CASSQEDTRGPDSYEQYF.

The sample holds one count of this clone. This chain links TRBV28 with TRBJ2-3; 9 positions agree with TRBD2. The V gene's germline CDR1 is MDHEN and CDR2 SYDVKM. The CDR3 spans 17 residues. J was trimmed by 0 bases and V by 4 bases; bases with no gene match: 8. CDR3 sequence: CASSSRAGGVSTDTQYF. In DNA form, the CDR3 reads TGTGCCAGCAGTTCCCGGGCGGGAGGGGTTAGCACAGATACGCAGTATTTT.

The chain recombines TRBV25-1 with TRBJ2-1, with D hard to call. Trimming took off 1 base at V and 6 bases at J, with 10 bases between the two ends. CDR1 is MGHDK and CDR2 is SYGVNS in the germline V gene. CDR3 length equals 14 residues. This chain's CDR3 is CASSELVGFNEQFF. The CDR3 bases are TGTGCCAGCAGTGAATTGGTAGGGTTCAATGAGCAGTTCTTC.